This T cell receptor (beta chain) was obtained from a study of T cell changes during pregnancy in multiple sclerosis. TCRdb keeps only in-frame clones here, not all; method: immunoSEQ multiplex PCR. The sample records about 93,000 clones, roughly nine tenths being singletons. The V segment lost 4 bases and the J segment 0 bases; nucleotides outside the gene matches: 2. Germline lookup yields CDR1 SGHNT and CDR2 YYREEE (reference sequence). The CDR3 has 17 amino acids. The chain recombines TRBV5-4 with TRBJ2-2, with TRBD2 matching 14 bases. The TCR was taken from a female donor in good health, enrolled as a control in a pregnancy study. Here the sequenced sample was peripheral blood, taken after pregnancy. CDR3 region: CASSQGLAGANTGELFF. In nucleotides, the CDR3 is TGTGCCAGCAGCCAGGGACTAGCGGGGGCGAACACCGGGGAGCTGTTTTTT.